The 18 T cell receptor beta chains below were found in one sample sequenced in a study of shared clonotypes between healthy human individuals. Clones were sequenced by immunoSEQ multiplex PCR, and TCRdb holds only the in-frame ones, with some missing. The sample includes under 600,000 clones, roughly 72% of them seen just once. Specimen: PBMCs. The receptors originated from a woman aged 40 to 50 in good health. Some clones in this sample may be carry-over from other donors' samples.

This clone was recorded at least ten times. V and J are TRBV18 and TRBJ2-5; the D gene could be TRBD1 or TRBD2 (5 bases each). The CDR3 runs 16 residues. V dropped 3 bases and J dropped 6 bases, with 20 bases sitting between them. Germline values: CDR1 KGHSH, CDR2 LQKENI. In DNA, the CDR3 is TGTGCCAGCTCACCCCTCCGGGCCGGGGCCCAGCAGACCCAGTACTTC. As protein: CASSPLRAGAQQTQYF. Looking up the rest from reference TRBV18 and TRBJ2-5 gives the full variable domain: NAGVMQNPRHLVRRRGQEARLRCSPMKGHSHVYWYRQLPEEGLKFMVYLQKENIIDESGMPKERFSAEFPKEGPSILRIQQVVRGDSAAYFCASSPLRAGAQQTQYFGPGTRLLVL.

This clone was seen a few times. The rearrangement joins TRBV15 to TRBJ2-7; D is possibly TRBD2 (5 bases). V was pared by 3 bases and J by 5 bases, with 11 bases between. The germline gives CDR1 LNHNV, CDR2 YYDKDF (reference sequence). The CDR3 has 13 residues. CDR3 residues: CATSRVLVNEQYF. CDR3 coding DNA: TGTGCCACCAGCAGGGTACTAGTTAACGAGCAGTACTTC.

This chain joins TRBV19 and TRBJ1-1; 9 nucleotides line up with TRBD1. Losses at the gene ends were 1 base for V and 4 bases for J; bases not matched to a gene: 4. This CDR3 comprises 15 residues. Per the germline V gene, CDR1 is LNHDA and CDR2 is SQIVND (reference sequence). CDR3 loop: CASSIGQGVGTEAFF. The CDR3 DNA sequence: TGTGCCAGTAGTATAGGACAGGGGGTTGGCACTGAAGCTTTCTTT.

This clone was recorded only once. The rearrangement joins TRBV29-1 to TRBJ2-3; possibly TRBD1 or TRBD2 for D (5 bases each). The length of the CDR3 is 14 residues. Germline V gene lookup returns CDR1 SQVTM and CDR2 ANQGSEA. The germline V and J ends were trimmed by 7 bases and 3 bases, with 17 bases remaining between them. The CDR3 sequence is CSGTSGTGTDTQYF. CDR3 sequence (DNA): TGCAGCGGAACCTCGGGGACGGGGACAGATACGCAGTATTTT.

Only one count was recorded for this clone. This sequence joins TRBV30 and TRBJ1-5; no clear D gene. This CDR3 comprises 13 residues. Germline values: CDR1 GTSNPN, CDR2 SVGIG (reference sequence). Trimming left V 4 bases short and J 4 bases short, with 11 bases between. This chain's CDR3 is CAWNRGPNQPQHF. In nucleotides, the CDR3 is TGTGCCTGGAACCGAGGGCCAAATCAGCCCCAGCATTTT.

This rearrangement joins TRBV18 to TRBJ1-2, with D hard to call. Between the trimmed V and J ends, which lost 6 bases and 0 bases, there was a span of 5 bases. Germline V gene lookup returns CDR1 KGHSH and CDR2 LQKENI. The CDR3 consists of 12 residues. For the CDR3, the DNA is TGTGCCAGCTCGGAGACTAACTATGGCTACACCTTC. It translates to CASSETNYGYTF.

The chain uses TRBV4-1 and TRBJ1-1; weak D call: TRBD1 (5 bases). V was clipped by 3 bases and J by 1 base, with 18 bases between them. Germline loops: CDR1 MGHRA, CDR2 YSYEKL. The CDR3 covers 17 residues. DNA of the CDR3: TGCGCCAGCAGCCATTCCTCGGTAAGGGGTAGGAACACTGAAGCTTTCTTT. It yields the protein CASSHSSVRGRNTEAFF.

The genes are TRBV11-2 and TRBJ2-1; 7 nucleotides agree with TRBD2. V shed 1 base, J shed 7 bases, and the junction held 10 bases outside the gene matches. The germline gives CDR1 SGHAT, CDR2 FQNNGV. This CDR3 is 16 amino acids long. CDR3 bases: TGTGCCAGCAGCTTAGTTCGCGGGAGAGGGTGGAATGAGCAGTTCTTC. This sequence encodes CASSLVRGRGWNEQFF. Complete variable domain (other parts from reference TRBV11-2 and TRBJ2-1): EAGVAQSPRYKIIEKRQSVAFWCNPISGHATLYWYQQILGQGPKLLIQFQNNGVVDDSQLPKDRFSAERLKGVDSTLKIQPAKLEDSAVYLCASSLVRGRGWNEQFFGPGTRLTVL.

The chain combines TRBV15 with TRBJ2-2; 8 bases match TRBD1. V gave up 8 bases and J gave up 7 bases; unmatched junction bases: 6. This CDR3 is built from 13 residues. CDR1 is LNHNV and CDR2 is YYDKDF in the germline V gene (reference sequence). The CDR3, as DNA: TGTGCCACCCGACAGGGGTATGGCGGGGAGCTGTTTTTT. Translated, it gives CATRQGYGGELFF.

This rearrangement joins TRBV15 to TRBJ1-2, with D unresolved. V was pared by 0 bases and J by 8 bases, with 16 bases between. CDR3 length: 15 amino acids. From germline, CDR1 is LNHNV and CDR2 YYDKDF (reference sequence). The CDR3 DNA reads as TGTGCCACCAGCAGAGATTGGACGACTGCCTTGGGCTACACCTTC. It translates to CATSRDWTTALGYTF.

The chain employs TRBV19 and TRBJ1-5, with D maybe TRBD1 (6 bases). The CDR3 spans 16 residues. V lost 5 bases, J lost 2 bases, and 16 bases lay in between. The germline V gene encodes CDR1 LNHDA and CDR2 SQIVND (reference sequence). For the CDR3, the DNA is TGTGCCAGTAGTGCCCCGCTCAGACAGGGCAATCAGCCCCAGCATTTT. It encodes CASSAPLRQGNQPQHF. Using reference TRBV19 and TRBJ1-5 for the parts outside the CDR3, the full variable domain is DGGITQSPKYLFRKEGQNVTLSCEQNLNHDAMYWYRQDPGQGLRLIYYSQIVNDFQKGDIAEGYSVSREKKESFPLTVTSAQKNPTAFYLCASSAPLRQGNQPQHFGDGTRLSIL.

J is TRBJ2-2 and V is TRBV4-3, with 7 bases lining up with TRBD2. The CDR3 totals 17 residues. CDR1 and CDR2 from the germline V gene are LGHNA and YSLEER. V lost 0 bases, J lost 4 bases, and 8 bases stayed unmatched. CDR3: CASSQDLAGEATGELFF. The DNA of the CDR3 is TGCGCCAGCAGCCAAGATCTGGCGGGAGAGGCCACCGGGGAGCTGTTTTTT.

With regard to this clone: A far bigger clonotype differs at one base, so this is likely a read error. The same CDR3 arises from other DNA sequences in this sample as well. The gene calls are TRBV7-9 and TRBJ1-2, with 7 bases aligning to TRBD1. The CDR3 contains 12 residues. Germline CDR1 and CDR2: SEHNR and FQNEAQ (reference sequence). The CDR3 nucleotides read TGTGCAAGCAGCACTAGCTGGGACAGAAAGACCTTC. This translates into CASSTSWDRKTF.

The V call is TRBV4-2, the J call TRBJ1-1; D is unresolved. This CDR3 has 17 amino acids. Germline loops: CDR1 LGHNA, CDR2 YNFKEQ. V shed 1 base and J shed 0 bases, with 15 bases lying between them. CDR3 loop: CASSQGQFKLMNTEAFF. The CDR3 DNA sequence: TGTGCCAGCAGCCAAGGTCAGTTTAAACTAATGAACACTGAAGCTTTCTTT.

This clone appeared a single time. The chain has TRBV13 and TRBJ2-1; TRBD2 is a possible D gene (6 bases). The V gene's germline CDR1 is PRHDT and CDR2 FYEKMQ (reference sequence). There are 15 residues in the CDR3. Deletions cut 8 bases from V and 8 bases from J, with 22 bases between. In DNA, the CDR3 is TGTGCCAGCCGGGGTCGGGGGAGGAAAAACGATGAGCAGTTCTTC. Protein sequence: CASRGRGRKNDEQFF.

This chain joins TRBV10-3 and TRBJ1-4; D gene uncertain. The V gene's germline CDR1 is ENHRY and CDR2 SYGVKD. CDR3 length: 15 amino acids. Trimming stripped 4 bases from V and 3 bases from J, with 12 bases between. The CDR3 protein is CAISGTEAANEKLFF. The CDR3 DNA reads as TGTGCCATCAGTGGTACAGAAGCAGCTAATGAAAAACTGTTTTTT.

This clone was seen only a few times. The CDR3 sequence: CASSGGTGRWNNQPQHF. The CDR3 nucleotides are TGTGCCAGCAGTGGTGGGACAGGGCGTTGGAACAATCAGCCCCAGCATTTT. V gene TRBV6-1 combines with J gene TRBJ1-5; the match to TRBD1 covers 9 bases. The CDR3 totals 17 residues. The germline CDR1 and CDR2 sequences are MNHNS and SASEGT. Trimming cost V 4 bases and J 3 bases; bases outside gene matches: 10.

This sequence joins TRBV10-3 and TRBJ2-7, with D possibly TRBD2 on 6 matching bases. Deletions cut 4 bases from V and 2 bases from J, with 6 bases between. Germline lookup yields CDR1 ENHRY and CDR2 SYGVKD. The CDR3 has 12 amino acids. The CDR3 DNA reads TGTGCCATCAGTGGCGGGGCCTACGAGCAGTACTTC. It encodes CAISGGAYEQYF.